The next 22 T cell receptor beta chains were all read from a single sample in a study of OX40 agonist ivuxolimab in advanced cancers. Receptor libraries were prepared by the immunoSEQ multiplex PCR assay. Not all clones reach the TCRdb copy of this immuneACCESS table, which keeps in-frame sequences only. Checked studies attribute under half of the gap to unresolved V genes and leave the rest unexplained. The sample contains 60,000 to 70,000 clones, about 90% of them found a single time. The top ten constitute roughly 1.3% of the sample. The specimen comprised CD4+ or CD8+ T cells sorted from blood, sampled in a trial of the OX40 agonist ivuxolimab. These TCRs come from an adult with an advanced solid tumor such as melanoma, head and neck, liver or kidney cancer.

The rearrangement joins TRBV27 to TRBJ1-1; D remains ambiguous. V lost 0 bases and J lost 3, with 5 bases in between. Germline loops: CDR1 MNHEY, CDR2 SMNVEV (reference sequence). The CDR3 length is 13 residues. CDR3 residues: CASSLSLDTEAFF. Here the CDR3 DNA reads TGTGCCAGCAGTTTATCTTTGGACACTGAAGCTTTCTTT.

The chain uses TRBV29-1 and TRBJ1-5; 8 bases match TRBD1. CDR1 and CDR2 (germline): SQVTM, ANQGSEA. The ends lost 7 bases at V and 3 bases at J; junction bases unmatched: 8. The CDR3 is 14 residues long. CDR3 in amino acids: CSAGWGQANQPQHF. DNA of the CDR3: TGCAGCGCCGGATGGGGACAGGCCAATCAGCCCCAGCATTTT.

The chain links TRBV5-1 to TRBJ1-6, with TRBD1 matching over 9 bases. J gave up 7 bases and V 4 bases, and 6 bases lay outside the gene matches. Germline V gene data show CDR1 as SGHRS and CDR2 as YFSETQ. The CDR3 contains 15 residues. The CDR3 coding sequence is TGCGCCAGCAGCATAGAGGGACAGGGCAATTCACCCCTCCACTTT. This encodes CASSIEGQGNSPLHF.

This clone was counted once. The rearrangement links TRBV6-5 to TRBJ2-1, with 10 bases that match TRBD1. The J segment lost 8 bases and the V segment lost 8 bases, leaving 6 bases of the junction unmatched. The CDR3 spans 13 residues. From germline, CDR1 is MNHEY and CDR2 SVGAGI. As DNA, the CDR3 is TGTGCCAGCGGGACAGGGGATGTGGATGAGCAGTTCTTC. Translation: CASGTGDVDEQFF.

The gene calls are TRBV7-2 and TRBJ2-3; 8 nucleotides match TRBD2. The CDR3 runs to 15 residues. V shed 5 bases, J shed 10 bases, and the junction held 14 bases outside the gene matches. In germline, CDR1 is SGHTA, CDR2 FQGNSA. CDR3 region: CASSKAGAPRSAQYF. CDR3 nucleotide sequence: TGTGCCAGCAGCAAAGCGGGGGCCCCCCGTTCGGCGCAGTATTTT.

The rearrangement joins TRBV28 to TRBJ2-1; D might be TRBD2 (7 bases). The CDR3 consists of 14 residues. Trimming removed 8 bases at V and 5 bases at J, with 16 bases between. Germline V gene sequence: CDR1 MDHEN, CDR2 SYDVKM. The CDR3 nucleotides read TGTGCCAGCGCAGGGGCTAGCGGAAACAATGAGCAGTTCTTC. It specifies CASAGASGNNEQFF.

The rearrangement joins TRBV7-2 to TRBJ1-6; the match to TRBD1 covers 10 bases. CDR3 length equals 16 residues. Germline V lookup: CDR1 SGHTA, CDR2 FQGNSA. The ends lost 2 bases at V and 9 bases at J; junction bases unmatched: 7. The CDR3 loop reads CASSLFTGQGVSPLHF. In DNA form, the CDR3 reads TGTGCCAGCAGCTTATTTACCGGACAGGGGGTTTCACCCCTCCACTTT.

This chain's CDR3 is CASSLGQGRTEQYF. CDR3 nucleotide sequence: TGTGCCAGCAGCTTAGGACAGGGGAGAACCGAGCAGTACTTC. The chain combines TRBV7-9 with TRBJ2-5, with 8 bases fitting TRBD1. The last part of the DNA fits TRBJ2-7 better; the J call may be wrong. Per the germline V gene, CDR1 is SEHNR and CDR2 is FQNEAQ (reference sequence). The CDR3 extends over 14 amino acids.

This chain connects TRBV7-6 to TRBJ2-5; 7 nucleotides line up with TRBD2. J gave up 5 bases and V 8 bases, and 17 bases lay outside the gene matches. The CDR3 runs to 16 residues. Germline assignment: CDR1 SGHVS and CDR2 FNYEAQ. DNA of the CDR3: TGTGCCAGCTCGCGGTCAAGCTTAGGGAGGGTCGAGACCCAGTACTTC. Its translation is CASSRSSLGRVETQYF.

The rearrangement joins TRBV5-6 to TRBJ2-7, with TRBD1 identical over 12 bases. With 5 bases clipped from V and 7 bases from J, the junction kept 19 bases outside the gene matches. The CDR3 is 18 amino acids. Germline V gene data show CDR1 as SGHDT and CDR2 as YYEEEE. CDR3 region: CASRDGTGGSPLLWEQYF. CDR3 sequence (DNA): TGTGCCAGCAGGGACGGGACAGGGGGCTCCCCTTTATTGTGGGAGCAGTACTTC. Together with reference TRBV5-6 and TRBJ2-7, the CDR3 gives the full variable domain: DAGVTQSPTHLIKTRGQQVTLRCSPKSGHDTVSWYQQALGQGPQFIFQYYEEEERQRGNFPDRFSGHQFPNYSSELNVNALLLGDSALYLCASRDGTGGSPLLWEQYFGPGTRLTVT.

This sequence joins TRBV28 and TRBJ1-2; TRBD1 might be the D (6 bases). The CDR3 covers 13 residues. The germline CDR1 and CDR2 sequences are MDHEN and SYDVKM. Trimming cost V 5 bases and J 4 bases, with 11 bases left between them. The CDR3 sequence: CASSRQVSYGYTF. The CDR3 nucleotides are TGTGCCAGCAGTCGACAGGTTTCCTATGGCTACACCTTC.

The genes are TRBV4-3 and TRBJ1-1, with TRBD1 matching 7 bases. Losses at the gene ends were 4 bases for V and 5 bases for J; bases not matched to a gene: 7. Germline loops: CDR1 LGHNA, CDR2 YSLEER. The CDR3 runs 14 residues. The CDR3 region is CASSLHRGGTEAFF. The CDR3 region has the DNA TGCGCCAGCAGCCTTCACAGGGGAGGGACTGAAGCTTTCTTT.

The CDR3 is CASSWRGGRETQYF. The CDR3 DNA follows: TGTGCCAGCAGCTGGCGGGGGGGCCGAGAGACCCAGTACTTC. This sequence joins TRBV7-2 and TRBJ2-5; 9 nucleotides match TRBD2. The CDR3 length is 14 residues. Germline lookup yields CDR1 SGHTA and CDR2 FQGNSA. The V and J ends lost 4 bases and 4 bases, in that order; junction bases with no gene match: 4.

This clone was picked up one time. The J gene is TRBJ1-2, the V gene TRBV5-5; 11 positions match TRBD1. Germline V gene lookup returns CDR1 SGHKS and CDR2 YYEKEE (reference sequence). The CDR3 runs to 17 residues. Losses at the gene ends were 2 bases for V and 7 bases for J; bases not matched to a gene: 13. CDR3 DNA sequence: TGTGCCAGCAGCTTAAGGACAGGGGGCCTCCTCGGGGTTGGCTACACCTTC. It specifies CASSLRTGGLLGVGYTF. The entire variable domain, with the rest obtained from reference TRBV5-5 and TRBJ1-2, is as follows: DAGVTQSPTHLIKTRGQQVTLRCSPISGHKSVSWYQQVLGQGPQFIFQYYEKEERGRGNFPDRFSARQFPNYSSELNVNALLLGDSALYLCASSLRTGGLLGVGYTFGSGTRLTVV.

The V and J genes are TRBV7-2 and TRBJ2-5; 12 bases line up with TRBD2. The trim removed 4 bases at V and 4 bases at J, leaving 7 bases unmatched. This CDR3 is 16 amino acids long. CDR1 and CDR2 from the germline V gene are SGHTA and FQGNSA. CDR3 amino acids: CASSSPSGGGLETQYF. In DNA form, the CDR3 reads TGTGCCAGCAGCTCCCCTAGCGGGGGGGGCTTAGAGACCCAGTACTTC.

The V gene is TRBV11-2, the J gene TRBJ2-7; a weak D match, TRBD1 (6 bases). Germline V gene sequence: CDR1 SGHAT, CDR2 FQNNGV. V gave up 1 base and J gave up 4 bases, with 17 bases separating them. The CDR3 runs to 16 residues. The chain's CDR3 is CASSLARAGAKYEQYF. CDR3 sequence (DNA): TGTGCCAGCAGCTTAGCCCGGGCAGGGGCCAAATACGAGCAGTACTTC.

The rearrangement uses TRBV11-2 and TRBJ2-7; TRBD1 aligns across 8 bases. CDR1 and CDR2 from the germline V gene are SGHAT and FQNNGV. This CDR3 region has 14 residues. V lost 7 bases, J lost 2 bases, and 7 bases stayed unmatched. CDR3 DNA sequence: TGTGCCAGCATCCTGGGGACAGGACCCTACGAGCAGTACTTC. Translating it yields CASILGTGPYEQYF.

The V and J genes are TRBV9 and TRBJ1-4; D remains ambiguous. V dropped 0 bases and J dropped 7 bases, with 13 bases sitting between them. CDR1 and CDR2 (germline): SGDLS, YYNGEE. The CDR3 covers 15 residues. The CDR3 sequence: CASSVGGRASEKLFF. As DNA, the CDR3 is TGTGCCAGCAGCGTAGGAGGAAGGGCTTCTGAAAAACTGTTTTTT.

This chain links TRBV27 with TRBJ2-3; D call uncertain. The CDR3 has 14 amino acids. Germline-derived CDR1 and CDR2 are MNHEY and SMNVEV (reference sequence). Trimming took 6 bases from V and 2 from J, leaving 12 bases between them. CDR3 sequence (DNA): TGTGCCAGCAGGTCCCGGGCCCTCACAGATACGCAGTATTTT. This translates into CASRSRALTDTQYF.

The chain uses TRBV30 and TRBJ1-6; D is uncertain. CDR1 GTSNPN and CDR2 SVGIG come from the germline V gene (reference sequence). Trimming took off 5 bases at V and 0 bases at J, with 8 bases between the two ends. The CDR3 runs to 14 residues. This CDR3 reads CAWVSSSYNSPLHF. CDR3 in DNA: TGTGCCTGGGTTTCGAGCTCCTATAATTCACCCCTCCACTTT. Complete variable domain (other parts from reference TRBV30 and TRBJ1-6): SQTIHQWPATLVQPVGSPLSLECTVEGTSNPNLYWYRQAAGRGLQLLFYSVGIGQISSEVPQNLSASRPQDRQFILSSKKLLLSDSGFYLCAWVSSSYNSPLHFGNGTRLTVT.

The chain combines TRBV14 with TRBJ1-1; D may be TRBD1 (5 bases). Germline V gene data show CDR1 as SGHDN and CDR2 as FVKESK. The CDR3 sequence is 12 residues long. Trimming left V 0 bases short and J 9 bases short, with 8 bases between. CDR3 loop: CASSQEPGQAFF. As DNA, the CDR3 is TGTGCCAGCAGCCAAGAGCCGGGGCAAGCTTTCTTT.

The chain has TRBV7-2 and TRBJ2-5; D ambiguous. CDR3 size: 15 residues. In germline, CDR1 is SGHTA, CDR2 FQGNSA. The V end lost 1 base, the J end lost 5 bases, and 14 bases lay between the germline ends. CDR3 DNA sequence: TGTGCCAGCAGCTTAGAGTCTAGTGGATATGAGACCCAGTACTTC. It codes for CASSLESSGYETQYF.